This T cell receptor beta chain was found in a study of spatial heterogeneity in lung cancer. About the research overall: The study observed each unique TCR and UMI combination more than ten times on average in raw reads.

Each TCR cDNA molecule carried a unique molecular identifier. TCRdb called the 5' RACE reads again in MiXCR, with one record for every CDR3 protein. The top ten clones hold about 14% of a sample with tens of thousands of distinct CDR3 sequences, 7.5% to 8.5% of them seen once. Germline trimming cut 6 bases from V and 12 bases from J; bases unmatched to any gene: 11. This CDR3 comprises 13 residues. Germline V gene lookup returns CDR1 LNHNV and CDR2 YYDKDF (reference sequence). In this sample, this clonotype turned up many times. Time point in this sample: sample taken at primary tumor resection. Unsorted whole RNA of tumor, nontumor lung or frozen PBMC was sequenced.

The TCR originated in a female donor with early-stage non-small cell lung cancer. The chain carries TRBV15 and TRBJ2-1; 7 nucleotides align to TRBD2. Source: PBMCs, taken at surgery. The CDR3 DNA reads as TGTGCCACCAGGGAAGCGGGGCCCGGCGGGCAGTTCTTC. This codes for CATREAGPGGQFF.